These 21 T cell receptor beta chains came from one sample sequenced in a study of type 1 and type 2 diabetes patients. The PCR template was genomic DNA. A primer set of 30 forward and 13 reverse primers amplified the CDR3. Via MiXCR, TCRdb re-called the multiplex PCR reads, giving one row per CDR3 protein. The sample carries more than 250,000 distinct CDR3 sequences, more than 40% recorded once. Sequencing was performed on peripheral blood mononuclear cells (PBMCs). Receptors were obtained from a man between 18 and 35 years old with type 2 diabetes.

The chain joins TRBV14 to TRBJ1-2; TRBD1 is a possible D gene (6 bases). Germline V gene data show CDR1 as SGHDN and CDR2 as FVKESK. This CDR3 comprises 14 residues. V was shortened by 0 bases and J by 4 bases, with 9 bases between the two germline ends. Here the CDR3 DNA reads TGTGCCAGCAGCCAAGATGGGGGCGGCTATGGCTACACCTTC. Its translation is CASSQDGGGYGYTF.

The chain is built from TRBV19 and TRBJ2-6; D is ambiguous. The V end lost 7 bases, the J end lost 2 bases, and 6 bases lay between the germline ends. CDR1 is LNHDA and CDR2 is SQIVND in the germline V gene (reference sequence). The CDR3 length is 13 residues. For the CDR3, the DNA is TGTGCCAGTACCGCGACTGGGGCCAACGTCCTGACTTTC. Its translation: CASTATGANVLTF.

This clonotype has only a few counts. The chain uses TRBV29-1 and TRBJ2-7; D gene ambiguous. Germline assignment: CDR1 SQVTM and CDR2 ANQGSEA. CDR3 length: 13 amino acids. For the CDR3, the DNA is TGCAGTGTGCGAGGTGCGCCGTCCTACGAGCAGTACTTC. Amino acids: CSVRGAPSYEQYF.

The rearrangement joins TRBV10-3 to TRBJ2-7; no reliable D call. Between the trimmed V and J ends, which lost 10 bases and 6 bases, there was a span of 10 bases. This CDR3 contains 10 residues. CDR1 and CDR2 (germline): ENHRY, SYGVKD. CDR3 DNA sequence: TGTGCCAGCTACAGCGCCGAGCAGTACTTC. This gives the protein CASYSAEQYF.

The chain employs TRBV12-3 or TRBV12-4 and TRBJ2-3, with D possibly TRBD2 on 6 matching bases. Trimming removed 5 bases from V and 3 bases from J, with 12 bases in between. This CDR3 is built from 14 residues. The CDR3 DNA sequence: TGTGCCAGCAGTCCCCGGGGGTGGACAGATACGCAGTATTTT. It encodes CASSPRGWTDTQYF.

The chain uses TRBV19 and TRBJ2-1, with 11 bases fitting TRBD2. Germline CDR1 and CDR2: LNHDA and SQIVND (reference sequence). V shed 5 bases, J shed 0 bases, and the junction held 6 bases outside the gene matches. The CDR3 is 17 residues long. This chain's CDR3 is CASSLRGTSGSYNEQFF. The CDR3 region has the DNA TGTGCCAGTAGTCTTCGAGGGACTAGCGGCTCCTACAATGAGCAGTTCTTC.

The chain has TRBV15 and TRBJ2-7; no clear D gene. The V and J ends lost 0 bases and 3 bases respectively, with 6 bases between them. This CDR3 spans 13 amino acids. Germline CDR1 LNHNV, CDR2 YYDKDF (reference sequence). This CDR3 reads CATSRDVGYEQYF. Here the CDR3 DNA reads TGTGCCACCAGCAGAGATGTCGGCTACGAGCAGTACTTC.

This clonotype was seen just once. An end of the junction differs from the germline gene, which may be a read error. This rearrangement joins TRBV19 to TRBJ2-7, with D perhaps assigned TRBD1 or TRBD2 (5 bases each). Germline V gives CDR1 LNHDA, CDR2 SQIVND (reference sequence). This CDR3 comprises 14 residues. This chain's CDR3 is CASSGTPLTYEQYF. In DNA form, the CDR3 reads TGCGCCTCTTCCGGGACGCCACTCACCTACGAGCAGTACTTC.

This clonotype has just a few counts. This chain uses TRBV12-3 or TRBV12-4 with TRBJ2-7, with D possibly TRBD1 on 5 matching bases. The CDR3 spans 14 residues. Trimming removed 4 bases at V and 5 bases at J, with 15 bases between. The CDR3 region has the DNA TGTGCCAGCAGTTCCTACCAGCAGGGTGACGAGCAGTACTTC. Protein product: CASSSYQQGDEQYF.

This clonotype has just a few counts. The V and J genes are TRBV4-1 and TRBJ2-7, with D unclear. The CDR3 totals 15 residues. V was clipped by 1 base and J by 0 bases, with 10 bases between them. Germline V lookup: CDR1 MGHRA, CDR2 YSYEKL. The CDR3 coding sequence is TGCGCCAGCAGCCAAGTAACTCGCGGCTCCTACGAGCAGTACTTC. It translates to CASSQVTRGSYEQYF.

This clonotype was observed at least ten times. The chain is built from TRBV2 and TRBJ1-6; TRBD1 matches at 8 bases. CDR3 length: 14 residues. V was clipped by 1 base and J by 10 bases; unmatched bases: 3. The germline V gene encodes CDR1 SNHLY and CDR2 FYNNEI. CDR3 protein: CASSEGTGNSPLHF. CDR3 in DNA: TGTGCCAGCAGTGAAGGGACAGGGAACTCACCCCTCCACTTT.

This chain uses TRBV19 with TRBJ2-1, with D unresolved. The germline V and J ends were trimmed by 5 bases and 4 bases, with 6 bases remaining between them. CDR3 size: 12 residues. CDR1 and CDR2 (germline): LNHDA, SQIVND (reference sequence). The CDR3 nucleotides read TGTGCCAGTAGTTCAGGTTACAATGAGCAGTTCTTC. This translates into CASSSGYNEQFF.

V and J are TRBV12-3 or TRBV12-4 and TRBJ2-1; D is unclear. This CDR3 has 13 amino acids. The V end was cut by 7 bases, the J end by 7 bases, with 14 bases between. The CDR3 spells CASTLVGWNEQFF. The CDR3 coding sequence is TGTGCCAGCACCTTGGTGGGGTGGAATGAGCAGTTCTTC.

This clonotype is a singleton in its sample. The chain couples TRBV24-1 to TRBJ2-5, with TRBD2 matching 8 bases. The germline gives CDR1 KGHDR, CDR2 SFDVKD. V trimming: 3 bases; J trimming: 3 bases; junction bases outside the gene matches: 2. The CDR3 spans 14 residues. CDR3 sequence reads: CATSDNSGEETQYF. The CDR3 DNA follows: TGTGCCACCAGTGATAATAGCGGGGAAGAGACCCAGTACTTC.

The CDR3 nucleotides read TGTGCCAGCAGTTGGTACCAAGAGACCCAGTACTTC. As protein: CASSWYQETQYF. The gene calls are TRBV7-2 and TRBJ2-5, with no clear D. The CDR3 extends over 12 amino acids. CDR1 is SGHTA, CDR2 FQGNSA, per germline. V was clipped by 6 bases and J by 0 bases, with 5 bases between them.

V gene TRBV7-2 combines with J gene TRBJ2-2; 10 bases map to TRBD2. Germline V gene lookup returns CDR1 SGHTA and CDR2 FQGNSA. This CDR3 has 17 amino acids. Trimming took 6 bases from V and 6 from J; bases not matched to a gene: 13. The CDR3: CASRLSIAGGGSGELFF. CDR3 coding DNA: TGTGCCAGCAGGTTGAGCATAGCGGGGGGAGGATCCGGGGAGCTGTTTTTT.

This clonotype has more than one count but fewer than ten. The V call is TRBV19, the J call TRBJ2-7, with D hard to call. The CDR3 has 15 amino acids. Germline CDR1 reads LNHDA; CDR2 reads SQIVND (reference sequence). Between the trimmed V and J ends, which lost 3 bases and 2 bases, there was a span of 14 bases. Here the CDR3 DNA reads TGTGCCAGTAGTATCTGGGCCGGAGCACCCTACGAGCAGTACTTC. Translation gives CASSIWAGAPYEQYF.

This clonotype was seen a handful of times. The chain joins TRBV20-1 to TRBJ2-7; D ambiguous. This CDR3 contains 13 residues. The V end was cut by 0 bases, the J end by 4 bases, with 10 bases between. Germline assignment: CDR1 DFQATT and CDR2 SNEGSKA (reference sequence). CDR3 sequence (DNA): TGCAGTGCTAGAGATTTTCTGGGGTACGAGCAGTACTTC. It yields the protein CSARDFLGYEQYF.

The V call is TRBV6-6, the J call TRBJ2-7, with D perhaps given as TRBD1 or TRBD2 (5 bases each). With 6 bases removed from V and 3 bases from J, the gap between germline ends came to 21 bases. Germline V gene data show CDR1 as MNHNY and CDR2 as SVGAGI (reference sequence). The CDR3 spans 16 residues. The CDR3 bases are TGTGCCAGCAGATTCGACCGGGACGGTGCTTACTACGAGCAGTACTTC. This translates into CASRFDRDGAYYEQYF.

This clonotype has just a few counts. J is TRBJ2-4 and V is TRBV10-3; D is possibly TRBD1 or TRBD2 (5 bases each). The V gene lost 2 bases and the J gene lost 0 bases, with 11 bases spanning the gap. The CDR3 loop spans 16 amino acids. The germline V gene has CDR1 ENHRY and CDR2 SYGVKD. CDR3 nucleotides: TGTGCCATCAGTGAGGAGACGGGGCAAGCCAAAAACATTCAGTACTTC. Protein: CAISEETGQAKNIQYF.

The CDR3 nucleotides are TGTGCCAGCAGGCACTTAAACACTGAAGCTTTCTTT. Protein sequence: CASRHLNTEAFF. This sequence joins TRBV4-2 and TRBJ1-1; D not certain. The ends were cut back, 6 bases at V and 2 bases at J, with 7 bases in the middle. In germline, CDR1 is LGHNA, CDR2 YNFKEQ. This CDR3 is built from 12 residues.